Listed here are 12 T cell receptor beta chains from one sample, sequenced in a study of T cells in Graves' hyperthyroidism and ophthalmopathy. RNA transcripts served as the template for amplifying TCR beta CDR3 regions. First-round RT-PCR with HTBI primers amplified the TCR CDR3 region. TCRdb reprocessed the multiplex PCR reads via MiXCR and lists one record per CDR3 protein. The sample has under 350,000 distinct CDR3 sequences, about 18% seen once; the top ten hold 45% to 50%. The sample comprised blood. The receptors originated from a woman aged 50 to 60 with Graves' hyperthyroidism.

The chain has TRBV4-1 and TRBJ2-5, with 8 bases matching TRBD1. Germline V CDR1 and CDR2: MGHRA, YSYEKL. With V trimmed by 4 bases and J by 6 bases, 7 bases remained unmatched. This CDR3 contains 14 residues. This CDR3 reads CASSLTGQEKTQYF. CDR3 coding DNA: TGCGCCAGCAGCCTAACGGGACAGGAGAAGACCCAGTACTTC.

This clonotype was seen a handful of times. V usage is TRBV10-3 and J usage is TRBJ1-2; a weak D match, TRBD1 (6 bases). The CDR3 runs to 16 residues. Trimming stripped 2 bases from V and 7 bases from J, with 20 bases between. The germline gives CDR1 ENHRY, CDR2 SYGVKD. This CDR3 is CAISEAGGGELSGYTF. The CDR3 DNA follows: TGTGCCATCAGTGAGGCCGGAGGGGGGGAGTTAAGTGGCTACACCTTC.

This clonotype was seen repeatedly, ten times or more. The gene calls are TRBV6-1 and TRBJ2-1; 7 nucleotides match TRBD1. The germline gives CDR1 MNHNS, CDR2 SASEGT. This CDR3 has 16 amino acids. Germline trimming cut 5 bases from V and 0 bases from J; bases unmatched to any gene: 7. The CDR3 region is CASSWWTGSSYNEQFF. The CDR3 coding sequence is TGTGCCAGCAGTTGGTGGACAGGAAGCTCCTACAATGAGCAGTTCTTC.

J is TRBJ2-5 and V is TRBV5-1; D might be TRBD1 (6 bases). V dropped 1 base and J dropped 5 bases, with 9 bases sitting between them. Germline V gives CDR1 SGHRS, CDR2 YFSETQ. The CDR3 loop spans 13 amino acids. DNA of the CDR3: TGCGCCAGCAGCTTGTGGCAGGGGGAGACCCAGTACTTC. Residues: CASSLWQGETQYF.

The rearrangement links TRBV25-1 to TRBJ1-2; no firm D call. The CDR3 loop spans 12 amino acids. CDR1 and CDR2 (germline): MGHDK, SYGVNS. Trimming left V 3 bases short and J 4 bases short, with 6 bases between. The chain's CDR3 is CASSDIGYGYTF. CDR3 bases: TGTGCCAGCAGTGATATTGGCTATGGCTACACCTTC.

This rearrangement joins TRBV2 to TRBJ1-5; tentatively, D is TRBD1 (5 bases). CDR1 is SNHLY, CDR2 FYNNEI, per germline. The V end was cut by 7 bases, the J end by 1 base, with 14 bases between. The CDR3 runs 15 residues. The CDR3 is CASTQWGRSNQPQHF. The DNA for the CDR3 is TGTGCCAGCACCCAATGGGGGAGAAGCAATCAGCCCCAGCATTTT.

This clonotype was observed many times. The CDR3 DNA follows: TGTGCCAGCAGTTCTTCTAGCGGGAGGGCCGCAGATACGCAGTATTTT. This codes for CASSSSSGRAADTQYF. The V gene is TRBV28, the J gene TRBJ2-3, with 12 positions matching TRBD2. V shed 4 bases and J 4 bases; nucleotides not matched to a gene: 6. The CDR3 extends over 16 amino acids. Germline assignment: CDR1 MDHEN and CDR2 SYDVKM.

This sequence joins TRBV2 and TRBJ2-1, with 8 bases that match TRBD1. CDR1 and CDR2 from the germline V gene are SNHLY and FYNNEI. The CDR3 has 19 residues. J gave up 2 bases and V 3 bases, and 15 bases lay outside the gene matches. This chain's CDR3 is CASSDGGQGFATAYNEQFF. The CDR3 nucleotides read TGTGCCAGCAGTGATGGTGGACAGGGTTTCGCTACGGCCTACAATGAGCAGTTCTTC. The whole variable domain, remainder taken from reference TRBV2 and TRBJ2-1, is EPEVTQTPSHQVTQMGQEVILRCVPISNHLYFYWYRQILGQKVEFLVSFYNNEISEKSEIFDDQFSVERPDGSNFTLKIRSTKLEDSAMYFCASSDGGQGFATAYNEQFFGPGTRLTVL.

The V and J genes are TRBV6-1 and TRBJ2-1; D gene uncertain. Trimming pared 0 bases from V and 8 bases from J, leaving 5 bases between. This CDR3 is 12 amino acids long. Germline V gene sequence: CDR1 MNHNS, CDR2 SASEGT. CDR3 amino acids: CASSEADDEQFF. Written as DNA, the CDR3 is TGTGCCAGCAGTGAAGCCGACGATGAGCAGTTCTTC.

V and J are TRBV6-1 and TRBJ2-5, with D possibly matching TRBD2 (5 bases). Trimming shortened V by 5 bases and J by 2 bases, and 15 bases separated the two germline ends. The CDR3 contains 15 residues. Germline CDR1 is MNHNS and CDR2 is SASEGT. CDR3 loop: CASSPREGFQETQYF. In DNA form, the CDR3 reads TGTGCCAGCAGTCCGAGGGAAGGCTTTCAAGAGACCCAGTACTTC.

The V call is TRBV28, the J call TRBJ2-1, with D hard to call. CDR3 length equals 14 residues. Looked up from germline, CDR1 is MDHEN and CDR2 is SYDVKM. V was trimmed by 5 bases and J by 9 bases, leaving 17 bases between them. Written as DNA, the CDR3 is TGTGCCAGCAGTCCTTGGACGGGTAGTGCTGAGCAGTTCTTC. Translating gives CASSPWTGSAEQFF.

The rearrangement links TRBV27 to TRBJ2-2; 8 bases align to TRBD2. Germline V gene sequence: CDR1 MNHEY, CDR2 SMNVEV (reference sequence). V trimming: 11 bases; J trimming: 2 bases; junction bases outside the gene matches: 13. This CDR3 is 16 amino acids long. The CDR3 nucleotides are TGTGCCTCTACACTGAGCGGGGGTTTAAACACCGGGGAGCTGTTTTTT. Its translation: CASTLSGGLNTGELFF.